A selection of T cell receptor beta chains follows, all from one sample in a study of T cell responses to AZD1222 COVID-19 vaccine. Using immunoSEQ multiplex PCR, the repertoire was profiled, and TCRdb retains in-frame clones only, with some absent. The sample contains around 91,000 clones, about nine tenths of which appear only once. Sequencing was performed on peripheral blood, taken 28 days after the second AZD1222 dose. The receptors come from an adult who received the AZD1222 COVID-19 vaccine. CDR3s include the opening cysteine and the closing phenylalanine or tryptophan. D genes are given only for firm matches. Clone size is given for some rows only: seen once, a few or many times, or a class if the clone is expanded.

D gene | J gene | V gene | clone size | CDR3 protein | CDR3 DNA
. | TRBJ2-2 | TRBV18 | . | CASSPKGSGVHTGELFF | TGTGCCAGCTCACCTAAGGGATCCGGGGTTCACACCGGGGAGCTGTTTTTT
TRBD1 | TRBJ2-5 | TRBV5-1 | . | CASSRDRGLSAETQYF | TGCGCCAGCAGCCGAGACAGGGGGCTATCCGCGGAGACCCAGTACTTC
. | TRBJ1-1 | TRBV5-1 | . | CASSLARPQNTEAFF | TGCGCCAGCAGCTTGGCCCGGCCGCAGAACACTGAAGCTTTCTTT
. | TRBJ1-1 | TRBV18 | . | CASSPTQGTEAFF | TGTGCCAGCTCACCAACCCAGGGAACTGAAGCTTTCTTT
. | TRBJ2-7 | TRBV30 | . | CAWSVGGPAGAYEQYF | TGTGCCTGGAGTGTAGGTGGCCCGGCAGGGGCCTACGAGCAGTACTTC
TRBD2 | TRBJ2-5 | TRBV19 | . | CASSILAGDVTQYF | TGTGCCAGTAGTATCCTAGCGGGAGATGTGACCCAGTACTTC
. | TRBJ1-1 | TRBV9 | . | CASSRELNTEAFF | TGTGCCAGCAGCCGGGAGTTAAACACTGAAGCTTTCTTT
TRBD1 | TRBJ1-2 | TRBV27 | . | CASSPLRDRGYGYTF | TGTGCCAGCAGTCCATTACGGGACAGGGGCTATGGCTACACCTTC
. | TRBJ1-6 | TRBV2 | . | CASMAAGSSYNSPLHF | TGTGCCAGCATGGCGGCAGGGAGCTCCTATAATTCACCCCTCCACTTT
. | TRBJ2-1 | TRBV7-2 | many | CASSLMVLSDNEQFF | TGTGCCAGCAGCTTAATGGTACTATCGGACAATGAGCAGTTCTTC
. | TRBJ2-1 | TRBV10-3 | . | CAISESQGKSNEQFF | TGTGCCATCAGTGAGTCCCAGGGGAAGAGTAACGAGCAGTTCTTC
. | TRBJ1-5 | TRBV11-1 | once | CASSIGPEEGQPQHF | TGTGCCAGCAGCATAGGGCCAGAAGAGGGTCAGCCCCAGCATTTT
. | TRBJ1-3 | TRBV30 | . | CAWSAGAGNTIYF | TGTGCCTGGAGTGCGGGAGCGGGAAACACCATATATTTT
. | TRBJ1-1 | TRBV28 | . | CASSLVTNTEAFF | TGTGCCAGCAGTTTAGTTACGAACACTGAAGCTTTCTTT
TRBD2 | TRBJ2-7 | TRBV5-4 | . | CASSRNSGGVYEQYF | TGTGCCAGCAGCCGAAACTCGGGAGGAGTCTACGAGCAGTACTTC
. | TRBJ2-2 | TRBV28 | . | CASSLARNTGELFF | TGTGCCAGCAGTTTGGCCAGGAACACCGGGGAGCTGTTTTTT
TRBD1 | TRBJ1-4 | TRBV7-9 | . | CASSQTGGREKLFF | TGTGCCAGCAGCCAGACAGGGGGTCGTGAAAAACTGTTTTTT
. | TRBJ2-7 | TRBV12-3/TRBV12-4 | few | CASSTYRYEQYF | TGTGCCAGCAGTACCTACAGGTACGAGCAGTACTTC
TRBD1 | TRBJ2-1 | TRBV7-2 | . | CASSLDRGSYNEQFF | TGTGCCAGCAGCTTAGACAGGGGCAGTTACAATGAGCAGTTCTTC
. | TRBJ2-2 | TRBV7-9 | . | CASSFTGGATGELFF | TGTGCCAGCAGCTTTACTGGGGGGGCCACCGGGGAGCTGTTTTTT
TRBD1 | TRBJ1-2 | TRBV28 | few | CASSSTGAYYPKGYTF | TGTGCCAGCAGTTCCACAGGGGCCTACTATCCGAAAGGCTACACCTTC
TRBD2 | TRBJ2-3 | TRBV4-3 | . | CASSQELAGGGDTQYF | TGCGCCAGCAGCCAAGAACTAGCGGGAGGAGGAGATACGCAGTATTTT
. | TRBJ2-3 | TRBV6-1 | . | CASSESKRPGTDTQYF | TGTGCCAGCAGTGAAAGTAAGCGTCCTGGCACAGATACGCAGTATTTT
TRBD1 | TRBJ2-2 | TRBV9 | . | CASSQAGGSAGELFF | TGTGCCAGCAGCCAGGCAGGGGGTTCAGCCGGGGAGCTGTTTTTT
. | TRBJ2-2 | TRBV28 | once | CASSLNPGELFF | TGTGCCAGCAGTTTGAACCCCGGGGAGCTGTTTTTT
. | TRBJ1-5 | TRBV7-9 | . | CASSLGKGTEDQPQHF | TGTGCCAGCAGCTTAGGGAAAGGGACGGAGGATCAGCCCCAGCATTTT
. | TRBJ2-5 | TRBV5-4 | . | CASSFPAGQKGRETQYF | TGTGCCAGCAGCTTCCCGGCGGGCCAGAAAGGGCGAGAGACCCAGTACTTC